One and the same sample provided the 5 T cell receptor beta chains below, sequenced in a study of blood T cell repertoires in COVID-19. Repertoires were generated with immunoSEQ multiplex PCR, while TCRdb's copy carries only in-frame clones and drops some. The sample carries fewer than 150,000 clones, approximately 80% recorded once. The sequenced sample was peripheral blood. The origin of the receptors is a man in his sixties who had recovered from COVID-19.

The rearrangement joins TRBV7-2 to TRBJ1-1, with D possibly matching TRBD1 (5 bases). CDR1 and CDR2 (germline): SGHTA, FQGNSA. V lost 4 bases and J lost 1, with 10 bases in between. This CDR3 is 14 amino acids long. The CDR3 loop reads CASSSLGQNTEAFF. The CDR3, as DNA: TGTGCCAGCAGCTCCCTAGGACAGAACACTGAAGCTTTCTTT.

V is TRBV5-6 and J is TRBJ1-4; D may be TRBD1 (5 bases). CDR3 length: 15 amino acids. Germline lookup yields CDR1 SGHDT and CDR2 YYEEEE. V lost 4 bases and J lost 2, with 12 bases in between. The CDR3, as DNA: TGTGCCAGCAGCCCCGGGACTGGTACTAATGAAAAACTGTTTTTT. As protein: CASSPGTGTNEKLFF.

J is TRBJ2-5 and V is TRBV7-2, with D possibly TRBD1 on 5 matching bases. V lost 6 bases and J 2 bases, leaving 13 bases between the germline ends. Germline CDR1 is SGHTA and CDR2 is FQGNSA. The CDR3 length is 14 residues. As DNA, the CDR3 is TGTGCCAGCAGTCAACAGGCCGGGCAAGAGACCCAGTACTTC. Translation gives CASSQQAGQETQYF.

This chain connects TRBV5-1 to TRBJ1-6; 8 bases match TRBD1. The CDR3 covers 16 residues. The V gene's germline CDR1 is SGHRS and CDR2 YFSETQ. With V trimmed by 4 bases and J by 5 bases, 8 bases remained unmatched. As DNA, the CDR3 is TGCGCCAGCAGCCTTGCCCCGGACAGGGATAATTCACCCCTCCACTTT. Translating it yields CASSLAPDRDNSPLHF.

V is TRBV27 and J is TRBJ2-5; 8 bases are shared with TRBD1. Germline assignment: CDR1 MNHEY and CDR2 SMNVEV (reference sequence). This CDR3 is 14 amino acids long. The J segment lost 5 bases and the V segment lost 6 bases, leaving 8 bases of the junction unmatched. The CDR3: CASSLDRGIETQYF. The CDR3 DNA reads TGTGCCAGCAGCTTAGACAGGGGAATCGAGACCCAGTACTTC.